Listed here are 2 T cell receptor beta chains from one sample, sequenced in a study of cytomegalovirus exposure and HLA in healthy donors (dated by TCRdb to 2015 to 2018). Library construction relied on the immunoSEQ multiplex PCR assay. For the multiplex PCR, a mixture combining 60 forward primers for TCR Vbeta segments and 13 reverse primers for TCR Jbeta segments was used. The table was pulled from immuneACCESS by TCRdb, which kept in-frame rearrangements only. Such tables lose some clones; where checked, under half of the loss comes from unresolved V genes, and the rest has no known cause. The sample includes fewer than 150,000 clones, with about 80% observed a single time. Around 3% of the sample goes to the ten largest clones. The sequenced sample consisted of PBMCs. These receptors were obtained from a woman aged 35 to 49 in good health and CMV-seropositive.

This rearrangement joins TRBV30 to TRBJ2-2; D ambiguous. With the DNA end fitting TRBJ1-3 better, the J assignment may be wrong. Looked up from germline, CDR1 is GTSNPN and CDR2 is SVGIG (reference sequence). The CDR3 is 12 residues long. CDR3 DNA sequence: TGTGCCTGGAGCGCCCGGGTGAACACCATATATTTT. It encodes CAWSARVNTIYF.

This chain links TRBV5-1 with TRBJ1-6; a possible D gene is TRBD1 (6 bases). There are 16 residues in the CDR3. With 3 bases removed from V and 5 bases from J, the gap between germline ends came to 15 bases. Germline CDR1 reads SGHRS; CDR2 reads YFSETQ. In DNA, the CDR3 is TGCGCCAGCAGCTCGCTTGAAGCAGGGGATAATTCACCCCTCCACTTT. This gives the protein CASSSLEAGDNSPLHF.